Detailed here is one T cell receptor beta chain. Trimming took 3 bases from V and 4 from J; bases not matched to a gene: 10. The CDR3 length is 16 residues. The sample belongs to a study of early T cells in non-severe SARS-CoV-2 infection. The wider study: Bulk RNA from unsorted whole blood was sequenced; chains were unpaired.

Unique molecular identifiers tagged individual cDNA molecules. TCRdb processed the 5' RACE reads anew with MiXCR; each CDR3 protein has one entry. The sample has roughly 58,000 distinct CDR3 sequences, roughly 12% seen once. The genes are TRBV12-3 or TRBV12-4 and TRBJ1-2; 8 positions match TRBD1. The source material was whole blood. The origin of this receptor is an adult who was a healthcare worker with PCR-confirmed SARS-CoV-2 infection or an uninfected control (not recorded which). CDR3: CASSFQEGQAIYGYTF. Here the CDR3 DNA reads TGTGCCAGCAGTTTCCAAGAGGGACAGGCTATCTATGGCTACACCTTC.